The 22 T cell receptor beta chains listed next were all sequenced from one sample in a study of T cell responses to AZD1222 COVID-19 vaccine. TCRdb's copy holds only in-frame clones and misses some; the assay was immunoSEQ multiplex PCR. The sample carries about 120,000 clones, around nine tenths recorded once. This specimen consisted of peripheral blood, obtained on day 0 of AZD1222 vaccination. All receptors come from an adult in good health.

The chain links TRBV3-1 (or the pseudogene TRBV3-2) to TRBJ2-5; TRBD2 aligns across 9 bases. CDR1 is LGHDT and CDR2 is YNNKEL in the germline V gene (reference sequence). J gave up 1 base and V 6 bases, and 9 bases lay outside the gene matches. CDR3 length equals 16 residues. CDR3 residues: CASRKIAGERQETQYF. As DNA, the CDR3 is TGTGCCAGCAGAAAGATAGCGGGAGAACGCCAAGAGACCCAGTACTTC.

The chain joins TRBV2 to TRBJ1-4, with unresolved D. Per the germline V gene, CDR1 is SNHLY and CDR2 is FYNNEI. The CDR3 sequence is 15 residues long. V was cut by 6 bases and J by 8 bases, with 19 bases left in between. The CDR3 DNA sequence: TGTGCCAGCAGCCTGAGGCGGGCTCGATACGAAAAACTGTTTTTT. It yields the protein CASSLRRARYEKLFF.

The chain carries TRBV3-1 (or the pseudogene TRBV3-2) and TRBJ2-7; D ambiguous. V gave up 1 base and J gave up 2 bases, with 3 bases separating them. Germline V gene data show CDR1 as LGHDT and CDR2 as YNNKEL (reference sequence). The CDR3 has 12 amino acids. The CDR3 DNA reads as TGTGCCAGCAGCCAAGCCGCCTACGAGCAGTACTTC. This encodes CASSQAAYEQYF.

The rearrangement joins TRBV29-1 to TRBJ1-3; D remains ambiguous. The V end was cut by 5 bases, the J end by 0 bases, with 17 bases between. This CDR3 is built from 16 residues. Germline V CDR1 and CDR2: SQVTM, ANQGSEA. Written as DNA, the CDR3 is TGCAGCGTTATTTCGGACGCCGGATACTCTGGAAACACCATATATTTT. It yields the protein CSVISDAGYSGNTIYF.

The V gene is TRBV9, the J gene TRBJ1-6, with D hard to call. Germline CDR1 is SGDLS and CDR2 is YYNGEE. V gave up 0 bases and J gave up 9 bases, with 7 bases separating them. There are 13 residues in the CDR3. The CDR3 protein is CASSVGSVSPLHF. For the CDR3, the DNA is TGTGCCAGCAGCGTAGGTTCGGTTTCACCCCTCCACTTT.

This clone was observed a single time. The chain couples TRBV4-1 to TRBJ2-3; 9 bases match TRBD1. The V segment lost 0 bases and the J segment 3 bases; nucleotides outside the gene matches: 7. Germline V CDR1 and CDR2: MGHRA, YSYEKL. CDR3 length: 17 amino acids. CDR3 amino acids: CASSQDKQGAFTDTQYF. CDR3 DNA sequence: TGCGCCAGCAGCCAAGATAAACAGGGGGCCTTTACAGATACGCAGTATTTT.

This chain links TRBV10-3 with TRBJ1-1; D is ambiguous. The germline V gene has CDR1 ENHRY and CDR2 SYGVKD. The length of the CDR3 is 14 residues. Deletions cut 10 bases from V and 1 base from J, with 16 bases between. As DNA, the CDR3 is TGTGCCACACGGAAGGGCCAGGAGAACACTGAAGCTTTCTTT. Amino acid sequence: CATRKGQENTEAFF.

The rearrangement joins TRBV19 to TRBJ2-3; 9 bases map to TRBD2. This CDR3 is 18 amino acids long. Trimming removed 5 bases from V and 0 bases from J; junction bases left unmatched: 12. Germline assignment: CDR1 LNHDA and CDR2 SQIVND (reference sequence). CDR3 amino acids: CASSPASRLAASTDTQYF. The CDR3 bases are TGTGCCAGTAGTCCCGCTTCTAGACTAGCGGCTAGCACAGATACGCAGTATTTT.

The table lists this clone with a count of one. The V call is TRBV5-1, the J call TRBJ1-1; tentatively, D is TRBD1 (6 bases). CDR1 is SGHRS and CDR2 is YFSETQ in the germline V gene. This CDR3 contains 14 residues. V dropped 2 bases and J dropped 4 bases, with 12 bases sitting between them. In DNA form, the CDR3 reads TGCGCCAGCAGCTTACAGGGCGGAAGCACTGAAGCTTTCTTT. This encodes CASSLQGGSTEAFF.

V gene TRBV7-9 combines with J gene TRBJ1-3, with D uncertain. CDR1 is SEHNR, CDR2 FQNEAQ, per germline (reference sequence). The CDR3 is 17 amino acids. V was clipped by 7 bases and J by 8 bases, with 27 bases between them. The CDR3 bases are TGTGCCAGCACCACCAACGAGAGGAGCGTGTGGGGAGACACCATATATTTT. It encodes CASTTNERSVWGDTIYF.

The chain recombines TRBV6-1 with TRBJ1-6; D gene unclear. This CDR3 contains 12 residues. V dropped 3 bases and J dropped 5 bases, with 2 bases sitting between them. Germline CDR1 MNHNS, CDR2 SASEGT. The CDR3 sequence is CASSDNNSPLHF. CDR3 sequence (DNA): TGTGCCAGCAGTGACAATAATTCACCCCTCCACTTT.

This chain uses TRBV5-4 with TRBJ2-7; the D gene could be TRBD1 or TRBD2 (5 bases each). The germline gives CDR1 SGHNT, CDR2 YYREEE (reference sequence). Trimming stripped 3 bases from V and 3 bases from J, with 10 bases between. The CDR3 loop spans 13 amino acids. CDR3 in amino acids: CASSWDRIYEQYF. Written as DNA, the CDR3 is TGTGCCAGCAGCTGGGACCGTATCTACGAGCAGTACTTC.

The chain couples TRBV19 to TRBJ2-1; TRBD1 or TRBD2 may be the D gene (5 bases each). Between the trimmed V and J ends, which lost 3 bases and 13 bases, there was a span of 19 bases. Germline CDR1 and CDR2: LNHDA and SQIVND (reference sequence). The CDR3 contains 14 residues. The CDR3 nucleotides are TGTGCCAGTAGTATCAAGGTCAGGGACCACTCCCAGTTCTTC. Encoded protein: CASSIKVRDHSQFF.

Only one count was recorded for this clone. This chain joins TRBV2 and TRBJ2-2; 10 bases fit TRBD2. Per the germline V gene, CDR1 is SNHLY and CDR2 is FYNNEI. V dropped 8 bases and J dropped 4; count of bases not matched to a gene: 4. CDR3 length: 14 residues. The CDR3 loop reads CASGTSAVTGELFF. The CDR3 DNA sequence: TGTGCCAGCGGGACTAGCGCGGTCACCGGGGAGCTGTTTTTT. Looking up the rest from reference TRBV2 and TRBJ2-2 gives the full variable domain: EPEVTQTPSHQVTQMGQEVILRCVPISNHLYFYWYRQILGQKVEFLVSFYNNEISEKSEIFDDQFSVERPDGSNFTLKIRSTKLEDSAMYFCASGTSAVTGELFFGEGSRLTVL.

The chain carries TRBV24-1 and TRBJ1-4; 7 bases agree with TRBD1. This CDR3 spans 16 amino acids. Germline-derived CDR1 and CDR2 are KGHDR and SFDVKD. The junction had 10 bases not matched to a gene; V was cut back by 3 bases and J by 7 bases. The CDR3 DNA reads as TGTGCCACCAGTGATCCGAGACAGGGCTCAAGTGAAAAACTGTTTTTT. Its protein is CATSDPRQGSSEKLFF.

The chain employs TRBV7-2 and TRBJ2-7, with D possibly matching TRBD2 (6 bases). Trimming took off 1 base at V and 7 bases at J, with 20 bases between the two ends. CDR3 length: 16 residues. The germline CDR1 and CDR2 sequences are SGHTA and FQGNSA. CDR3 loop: CASSLEGGLPLGEQYF. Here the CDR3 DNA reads TGTGCCAGCAGCTTAGAGGGCGGACTACCCCTGGGAGAGCAGTACTTC. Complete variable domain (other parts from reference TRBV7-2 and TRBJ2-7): GAGVSQSPSNKVTEKGKDVELRCDPISGHTALYWYRQSLGQGLEFLIYFQGNSAPDKSGLPSDRFSAERTGGSVSTLTIQRTQQEDSAVYLCASSLEGGLPLGEQYFGPGTRLTVT.

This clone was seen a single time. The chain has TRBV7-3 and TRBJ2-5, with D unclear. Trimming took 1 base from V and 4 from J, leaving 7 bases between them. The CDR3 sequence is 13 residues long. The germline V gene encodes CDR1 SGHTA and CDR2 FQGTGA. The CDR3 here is CASSLRVAETQYF. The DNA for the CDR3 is TGTGCCAGCAGCTTAAGGGTCGCAGAGACCCAGTACTTC.

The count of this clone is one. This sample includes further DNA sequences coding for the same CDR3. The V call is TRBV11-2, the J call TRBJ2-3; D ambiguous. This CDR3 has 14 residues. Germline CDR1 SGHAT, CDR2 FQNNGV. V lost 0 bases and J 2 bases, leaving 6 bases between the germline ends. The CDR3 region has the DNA TGTGCCAGCAGCTTAGATCGGGTCACAGATACGCAGTATTTT. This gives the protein CASSLDRVTDTQYF.

The CDR3 DNA sequence: TGTGCCAGCAGCCCCGGAGCGGACGTTCAGCCCCAGCATTTT. Its translation: CASSPGADVQPQHF. This rearrangement joins TRBV9 to TRBJ1-5; no clear D. V gave up 4 bases and J gave up 6 bases, with 14 bases separating them. Germline V gives CDR1 SGDLS, CDR2 YYNGEE. This CDR3 comprises 14 residues.

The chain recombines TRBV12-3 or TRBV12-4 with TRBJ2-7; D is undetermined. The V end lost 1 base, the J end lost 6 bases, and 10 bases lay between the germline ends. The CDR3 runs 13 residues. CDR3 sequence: CASSLGLPSEQYF. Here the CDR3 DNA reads TGTGCCAGCAGTTTAGGACTTCCAAGCGAGCAGTACTTC.

CDR3 protein: CASSKVTGGQYF. CDR3 DNA sequence: TGTGCCAGCAGCAAGGTTACGGGCGGCCAGTACTTC. The V gene is TRBV5-6, the J gene TRBJ2-5; D is undetermined. There are 12 residues in the CDR3. The V and J ends lost 4 bases and 10 bases respectively, with 14 bases between them. Germline CDR1 SGHDT, CDR2 YYEEEE.

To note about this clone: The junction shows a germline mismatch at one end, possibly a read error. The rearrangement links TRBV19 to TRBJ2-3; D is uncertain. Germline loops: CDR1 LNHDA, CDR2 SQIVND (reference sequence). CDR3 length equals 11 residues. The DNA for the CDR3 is TGTGCCAGTAGAGGCACACATACGCAGTATTTT. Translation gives CASRGTHTQYF. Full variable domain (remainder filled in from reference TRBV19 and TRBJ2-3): DGGITQSPKYLFRKEGQNVTLSCEQNLNHDAMYWYRQDPGQGLRLIYYSQIVNDFQKGDIAEGYSVSREKKESFPLTVTSAQKNPTAFYLCASRGTHTQYFGPGTRLTVL.